Presented here are 32 T cell receptor beta chains from one specimen sequenced in a study of T cells in Graves' hyperthyroidism and ophthalmopathy. RNA transcripts served as the template for amplifying TCR beta CDR3 regions. Initially, a first-round RT-PCR of the TCR CDR3 employed the HTBI primer set. TCRdb reanalysed the multiplex PCR reads using MiXCR and keeps one entry per CDR3 protein. The table includes 300,000 or so distinct CDR3 sequences, around 20% detected once. Sequencing was carried out using blood. The receptors come from a woman between 45 and 60 years old with Graves' hyperthyroidism.

The rearrangement links TRBV12-3 or TRBV12-4 to TRBJ2-7, with 14 bases identical to TRBD2. V lost 6 bases, J lost 3 bases, and 4 bases stayed unmatched. This CDR3 region has 15 residues. The CDR3: CASRWTSGGYYEQYF. CDR3 nucleotides: TGTGCCAGCAGGTGGACTAGCGGGGGGTACTACGAGCAGTACTTC.

Many counts were recorded for this clonotype. The chain links TRBV11-2 to TRBJ2-1; D gene ambiguous. V shed 0 bases and J shed 5 bases, with 8 bases lying between them. In germline, CDR1 is SGHAT, CDR2 FQNNGV. The CDR3 extends over 14 amino acids. CDR3 protein: CASSLEEVNNEQFF. For the CDR3, the DNA is TGTGCCAGCAGCTTAGAAGAGGTTAACAATGAGCAGTTCTTC.

This clonotype has more than one count but fewer than ten. The V and J genes are TRBV5-6 and TRBJ2-7; D is uncertain. The CDR3 contains 11 residues. CDR1 and CDR2 (germline): SGHDT, YYEEEE. The V gene lost 2 bases and the J gene lost 6 bases, with 6 bases spanning the gap. CDR3 bases: TGTGCCAGCAGCTTCCGAATCGAGCAGTACTTC. Its translation: CASSFRIEQYF.

This clonotype was counted at least ten times. V and J are TRBV2 and TRBJ2-2; D remains unclear. From germline, CDR1 is SNHLY and CDR2 FYNNEI. V lost 5 bases and J lost 4, with 8 bases in between. This CDR3 contains 13 residues. This CDR3 reads CASSTSGTGELFF. CDR3 bases: TGTGCCAGCAGTACATCGGGCACCGGGGAGCTGTTTTTT.

Ten or more counts support this clonotype. V gene TRBV20-1 combines with J gene TRBJ2-6; TRBD1 matches 8 bases. The CDR3 totals 16 residues. V was clipped by 6 bases and J by 1 base; unmatched bases: 8. CDR1 and CDR2 (germline): DFQATT, SNEGSKA (reference sequence). The CDR3 DNA follows: TGCAGTGCGGCCCAGGGGGCGCGGTCTGGGGCCAACGTCCTGACTTTC. Translated: CSAAQGARSGANVLTF.

This clonotype was picked up many times. V gene TRBV11-3 combines with J gene TRBJ2-1, with D perhaps TRBD1 (6 bases). This CDR3 region has 17 residues. The germline V gene encodes CDR1 SGHNT and CDR2 YENEEA. The V end lost 5 bases, the J end lost 6 bases, and 23 bases lay between the germline ends. DNA of the CDR3: TGTGCCAGCAGCCCAGGACAGTGGGGGACCGTGGTCAATGAGCAGTTCTTC. Translation: CASSPGQWGTVVNEQFF.

With regard to this clonotype: Compared with germline, one end of the junction differs, possibly owing to a read error. This rearrangement joins TRBV10-3 to TRBJ2-3; D may be TRBD2 (5 bases). Germline assignment: CDR1 ENHRY and CDR2 SYGVKD. The CDR3 spans 15 residues. Here the CDR3 reads CASSDGGGSTDTQYF. In DNA form, the CDR3 reads TGTGCCAGCAGTGACGGCGGCGGGAGCACAGATACGCAGTATTTT.

This clonotype was recorded at least ten times. This sequence joins TRBV5-1 and TRBJ2-1; weak D call: TRBD2 (5 bases). With 4 bases removed from V and 0 bases from J, the gap between germline ends came to 11 bases. The CDR3 has 15 amino acids. CDR1 is SGHRS, CDR2 YFSETQ, per germline. Here the CDR3 reads CASSGGDYSYNEQFF. In DNA, the CDR3 is TGCGCCAGCAGCGGCGGAGACTACTCCTACAATGAGCAGTTCTTC.

This clonotype was seen more than once but under ten times. The rearrangement links TRBV27 to TRBJ2-1, with 10 bases matching TRBD1. J was trimmed by 0 bases and V by 8 bases; bases with no gene match: 7. The CDR3 contains 16 residues. CDR1 and CDR2 (germline): MNHEY, SMNVEV (reference sequence). As DNA, the CDR3 is TGTGCCAGCCTCCCGGGACAGGGGATCTCCTACAATGAGCAGTTCTTC. This codes for CASLPGQGISYNEQFF.

This clonotype was seen ten or more times. This chain connects TRBV5-1 to TRBJ1-4, with D possibly TRBD1 on 5 matching bases. Germline V lookup: CDR1 SGHRS, CDR2 YFSETQ. The CDR3 length is 14 residues. V was shortened by 4 bases and J by 3 bases, with 10 bases between the two germline ends. The CDR3 here is CASSPRQPNEKLFF. In DNA, the CDR3 is TGCGCCAGCAGCCCCCGACAGCCTAATGAAAAACTGTTTTTT.

The rearrangement uses TRBV20-1 and TRBJ1-4, with D maybe TRBD1 (5 bases). Germline V gives CDR1 DFQATT, CDR2 SNEGSKA (reference sequence). This CDR3 has 18 amino acids. Trimming stripped 0 bases from V and 2 bases from J, with 19 bases between. The CDR3 spells CSARDLRQLIRTNEKLFF. For the CDR3, the DNA is TGCAGTGCTAGAGATCTGAGACAGCTGATACGCACTAATGAAAAACTGTTTTTT.

The chain has TRBV2 and TRBJ1-5; the D gene is possibly TRBD1 (6 bases). In germline, CDR1 is SNHLY, CDR2 FYNNEI. V gave up 6 bases and J gave up 6 bases, with 12 bases separating them. This CDR3 spans 13 amino acids. CDR3 nucleotides: TGTGCCAGCAGCCCGGACAGTGGTCAGCCCCAGCATTTT. It translates to CASSPDSGQPQHF.

Ten or more counts support this clonotype. The rearrangement links TRBV7-9 to TRBJ1-1; the D is unclear. Between the trimmed V and J ends, which lost 5 bases and 1 base, there was a span of 11 bases. Germline V CDR1 and CDR2: SEHNR, FQNEAQ (reference sequence). The CDR3 is 14 residues long. CDR3 sequence: CASSLAARNTEAFF. CDR3 coding DNA: TGTGCCAGCAGCCTCGCGGCCAGGAACACTGAAGCTTTCTTT.

The V and J genes are TRBV2 and TRBJ2-7; TRBD2 matches at 9 bases. This CDR3 is built from 16 residues. V shed 7 bases, J shed 0 bases, and the junction held 10 bases outside the gene matches. Germline CDR1 SNHLY, CDR2 FYNNEI. The CDR3 sequence: CASTSRGSGGSYEQYF. The CDR3 coding sequence is TGTGCCAGCACCTCGAGGGGTAGCGGGGGCTCCTACGAGCAGTACTTC.

The sample holds many counts of this clonotype. V and J are TRBV30 and TRBJ2-5; the D gene could be TRBD1 or TRBD2 (5 bases each). V was clipped by 8 bases and J by 2 bases, with 21 bases between them. The CDR3 length is 15 residues. The germline CDR1 and CDR2 sequences are GTSNPN and SVGIG (reference sequence). The CDR3 loop reads CARSTGASAQETQYF. CDR3 nucleotides: TGTGCCCGATCGACCGGGGCTAGTGCACAAGAGACCCAGTACTTC.

The gene calls are TRBV28 and TRBJ1-2; TRBD1 is a possible D gene (5 bases). The CDR3 runs to 13 residues. Trimming took off 4 bases at V and 3 bases at J, with 9 bases between the two ends. Looked up from germline, CDR1 is MDHEN and CDR2 is SYDVKM. The CDR3 loop reads CASSSDMDYGYTF. The CDR3, as DNA: TGTGCCAGCAGTTCGGACATGGACTATGGCTACACCTTC.

This chain joins TRBV3-1 and TRBJ2-7, with D uncertain. The CDR3 extends over 12 amino acids. Trimming cost V 4 bases and J 6 bases, with 10 bases left between them. CDR1 and CDR2 (germline): LGHDT, YNNKEL (reference sequence). CDR3 sequence reads: CASSPPDGEQYF. Here the CDR3 DNA reads TGTGCCAGCAGCCCACCGGACGGCGAGCAGTACTTC.

This clonotype was seen a handful of times. In DNA, the CDR3 is TGCAGTGCTAGACCGGCGCGCGGTAATGAAAAACTGTTTTTT. Residues: CSARPARGNEKLFF. This chain links TRBV20-1 with TRBJ1-4; D remains unclear. V dropped 2 bases and J dropped 4 bases, with 11 bases sitting between them. From germline, CDR1 is DFQATT and CDR2 SNEGSKA (reference sequence). CDR3 length: 14 amino acids.

This clonotype showed up many times. The chain uses TRBV9 and TRBJ2-7; D is uncertain. This CDR3 spans 13 amino acids. Between the trimmed V and J ends, which lost 0 bases and 4 bases, there was a span of 8 bases. CDR1 and CDR2 (germline): SGDLS, YYNGEE. Here the CDR3 reads CASSVAEKYEQYF. CDR3 sequence (DNA): TGTGCCAGCAGCGTAGCGGAGAAATACGAGCAGTACTTC.

This clonotype was picked up many times. The chain joins TRBV28 to TRBJ2-7, with 16 bases matching TRBD2. CDR1 MDHEN and CDR2 SYDVKM come from the germline V gene. With V trimmed by 4 bases and J by 4 bases, 7 bases remained unmatched. The CDR3 has 17 amino acids. The CDR3 bases are TGTGCCAGCAGTTCACCGGGACTAGCGGGAGGGCCTTACGAGCAGTACTTC. This sequence encodes CASSSPGLAGGPYEQYF.

This clonotype was detected ten times or more. The J gene is TRBJ2-7, the V gene TRBV5-1; D gene unclear. CDR3 size: 13 residues. The germline V gene has CDR1 SGHRS and CDR2 YFSETQ. V lost 5 bases and J 0 bases, leaving 9 bases between the germline ends. Here the CDR3 DNA reads TGCGCCAGCAGATCTCCTGTCTCCTACGAGCAGTACTTC. Its translation is CASRSPVSYEQYF.

The chain combines TRBV9 with TRBJ2-7; TRBD1 aligns across 7 bases. CDR1 SGDLS and CDR2 YYNGEE come from the germline V gene. Trimming removed 4 bases from V and 6 bases from J; junction bases left unmatched: 7. This CDR3 region has 13 residues. In DNA, the CDR3 is TGTGCCAGCAGCCGAGGACAGGACCCCGAGCAGTACTTC. Translation: CASSRGQDPEQYF. Full variable domain (rest looked up from reference TRBV9 and TRBJ2-7): DSGVTQTPKHLITATGQRVTLRCSPRSGDLSVYWYQQSLDQGLQFLIQYYNGEERAKGNILERFSAQQFPDLHSELNLSSLELGDSALYFCASSRGQDPEQYFGPGTRLTVT.

This clonotype was recorded at least ten times. This chain uses TRBV20-1 with TRBJ2-3, with TRBD2 matching over 8 bases. The CDR3 length is 16 residues. The ends lost 3 bases at V and 1 base at J; junction bases unmatched: 9. Germline assignment: CDR1 DFQATT and CDR2 SNEGSKA (reference sequence). CDR3 coding DNA: TGCAGTGCTAGTCCCCTGAGTAGCGGGGGCACAGATACGCAGTATTTT. Protein product: CSASPLSSGGTDTQYF.

This clonotype was detected ten times or more. V and J are TRBV28 and TRBJ2-7; D is uncertain. V lost 3 bases and J 6 bases, leaving 12 bases between the germline ends. The germline gives CDR1 MDHEN, CDR2 SYDVKM. This CDR3 comprises 13 residues. In DNA form, the CDR3 reads TGTGCCAGCAGTTTGGGTCTTCTTGGCGAGCAGTACTTC. Protein: CASSLGLLGEQYF.

This clonotype has at least ten counts. The CDR3 reads CASSQERGRDEQYF. CDR3 bases: TGCGCCAGCAGCCAAGAACGGGGCAGGGACGAGCAGTACTTC. This rearrangement joins TRBV4-1 to TRBJ2-7; tentatively, D is TRBD1 or TRBD2 (5 bases each). From germline, CDR1 is MGHRA and CDR2 YSYEKL. The CDR3 sequence is 14 residues long. Trimming removed 0 bases from V and 5 bases from J, with 11 bases in between.

This clonotype showed up many times. The chain uses TRBV27 and TRBJ2-2, with 9 bases aligning to TRBD1. Germline loops: CDR1 MNHEY, CDR2 SMNVEV (reference sequence). The CDR3 is 15 residues long. V shed 6 bases and J 3 bases; nucleotides not matched to a gene: 5. CDR3 protein: CASSYDRGDTGELFF. CDR3 nucleotide sequence: TGTGCCAGCAGCTACGACAGGGGGGACACCGGGGAGCTGTTTTTT.

The chain links TRBV24-1 to TRBJ1-5; maybe TRBD1 (5 bases). Germline V gene sequence: CDR1 KGHDR, CDR2 SFDVKD. The V and J ends lost 3 bases and 6 bases respectively, with 20 bases between them. This CDR3 spans 17 amino acids. CDR3 amino acids: CATSDPPIGGKSQPQHF. CDR3 nucleotides: TGTGCCACCAGTGATCCCCCGATTGGGGGGAAGAGTCAGCCCCAGCATTTT.

This clonotype appeared a few times. The J gene is TRBJ1-1, the V gene TRBV5-1, with D tentatively TRBD1 (5 bases). Trimming took 5 bases from V and 3 from J, leaving 14 bases between them. Germline-derived CDR1 and CDR2 are SGHRS and YFSETQ. This CDR3 comprises 14 residues. CDR3 DNA: TGCGCCAGCAGTTTACGATCACAGGACACTGAAGCTTTCTTT. The encoded protein is CASSLRSQDTEAFF.

This clonotype was recorded at least ten times. The chain has TRBV27 and TRBJ2-7, with 8 positions matching TRBD2. The ends lost 6 bases at V and 4 bases at J; junction bases unmatched: 8. The CDR3 totals 14 residues. Per the germline V gene, CDR1 is MNHEY and CDR2 is SMNVEV (reference sequence). The chain's CDR3 is CASRPGLAGYEQYF. As DNA, the CDR3 is TGTGCCAGCAGACCGGGGCTAGCGGGTTACGAGCAGTACTTC.

The chain joins TRBV2 to TRBJ1-5; D is possibly TRBD1 (5 bases). This CDR3 has 14 residues. Germline CDR1 and CDR2: SNHLY and FYNNEI. V was cut by 6 bases and J by 8 bases, with 17 bases left in between. In DNA, the CDR3 is TGTGCCAGCAGCCCGACCGGGGCCGTGGAGCCCCAGCATTTT. Translation: CASSPTGAVEPQHF.

The chain recombines TRBV10-2 with TRBJ2-2, with 10 bases that match TRBD1. The CDR3 is made up of 17 amino acids. The junction had 12 bases not matched to a gene; V was cut back by 6 bases and J by 5 bases. Germline V gene data show CDR1 as WSHSY and CDR2 as SAAADI. The DNA of the CDR3 is TGCGCCAGCAGGATACCGGGACAGGGGTTCGGAACCGGGGAGCTGTTTTTT. It is translated as CASRIPGQGFGTGELFF.

In its sample, this clonotype was seen many times. The chain combines TRBV20-1 with TRBJ2-1, with TRBD2 identical over 9 bases. The germline CDR1 and CDR2 sequences are DFQATT and SNEGSKA (reference sequence). The CDR3 runs 14 residues. J gave up 4 bases and V 5 bases, and 6 bases lay outside the gene matches. CDR3 loop: CSAPLAGIYNEQFF. CDR3 nucleotide sequence: TGCAGTGCTCCGCTAGCGGGGATATACAATGAGCAGTTCTTC.